The TCR beta chain described here comes from a study of shared clonotypes between healthy human individuals. Study context: Plates per donor: three CD4 naive, three CD4 memory, two CD8 naive, one CD8 memory. Study-wide results and caveats: Represented diversity (both genetic and exposure-history) was limited by the small number of donors. Naive subsets tended to show greater estimated richness than memory subsets.

Remarks on this clone: Its antigen is unknown.

V dropped 0 bases and J dropped 4 bases, with 10 bases sitting between them. Germline V lookup: CDR1 SGDLS, CDR2 YYNGEE. The CDR3 is 14 amino acids. At a deep level, the assay was run. Sequencing was performed with immunoSEQ multiplex PCR; in TCRdb, only in-frame clones are kept and a portion is missing. The sample shows about 2.3 million clones, 80% to 95% of them seen only once. The V call is TRBV9, the J call TRBJ1-1; TRBD1 is a possible D gene (6 bases). This TCR came from a man younger than 30 in good health. Some clones in this sample may be carry-over from other donors' samples. The specimen sequenced was naive CD4+ T cells from PBMCs. Subset noted: CD45RA+ positively selected. CDR3 residues: CASSVGGQLTEAFF. The CDR3 coding sequence is TGTGCCAGCAGCGTAGGGGGACAACTCACTGAAGCTTTCTTT.